This T cell receptor beta chain was sequenced during a study of low-dose radiotherapy and immunotherapy resistance in tumors. cDNA synthesis used a TRAV/TRBV-specific primer set for both chains. TCR amplification used roughly 18 PCR cycles, a constant-region primer and a V-primer adapter. TCRdb independently ran MiXCR on the reads; one entry per CDR3 protein. The sample carries approximately 100,000 distinct CDR3 sequences, about a fifth recorded once. The CDR3 covers 15 residues. Germline CDR1 is SEHNR and CDR2 is FQNEAQ (reference sequence). V was pared by 1 base and J by 2 bases, with 9 bases between. Note on this clonotype: It is likely a read error: a sequence one base away is far more abundant.

Time point denoted: after trial treatment. This sample's treatment: LDRT plus nivolumab, ipilimumab, low-dose cyclophosphamide and aspirin (RACIN trial). Treatment combined nivolumab, ipilimumab, aspirin, low-dose cyclophosphamide and low-dose radiotherapy in a dose-escalation trial. Eligibility criteria specified advanced solid malignancies devoid of tumor-infiltrating lymphocytes. The origin of this receptor is a male donor with prostate cancer. The chain couples TRBV7-9 to TRBJ2-1, with D perhaps matching TRBD2 (6 bases). The sequences come from PBMCs, collected after low-dose radiotherapy plus immunotherapy. CDR3 sequence: CASSLGQRAYNEQFF. CDR3 nucleotides: TGTGCCAGCAGCTTAGGACAGCGGGCCTACAATGAGCAGTTCTTC.